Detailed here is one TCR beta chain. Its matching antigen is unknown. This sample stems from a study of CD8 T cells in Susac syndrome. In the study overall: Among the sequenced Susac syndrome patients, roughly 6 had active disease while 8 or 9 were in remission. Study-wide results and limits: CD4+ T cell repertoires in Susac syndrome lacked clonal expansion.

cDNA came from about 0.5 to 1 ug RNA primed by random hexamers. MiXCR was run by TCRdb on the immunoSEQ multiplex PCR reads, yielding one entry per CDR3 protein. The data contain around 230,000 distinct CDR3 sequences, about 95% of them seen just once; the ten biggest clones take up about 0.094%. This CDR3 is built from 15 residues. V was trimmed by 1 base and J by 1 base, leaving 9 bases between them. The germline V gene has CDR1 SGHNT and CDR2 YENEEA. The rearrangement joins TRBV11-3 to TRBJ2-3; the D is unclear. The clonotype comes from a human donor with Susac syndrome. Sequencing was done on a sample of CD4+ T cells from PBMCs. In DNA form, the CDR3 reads TGTGCCAGCAGCTTAGTCATGTCCGGCACAGATACGCAGTATTTT. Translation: CASSLVMSGTDTQYF.